The clone carrying this T cell receptor (beta chain) has a single count. Its antigen is not known. This sample was included in a study of shared clonotypes between healthy human individuals. Across the whole study: CD4 naive cells filled three plates per donor, CD4 memory three, CD8 naive two and CD8 memory one. Study-level results: What naive subsets generally showed was a larger estimated richness than memory subsets showed. Shared clonotypes: about 4.6% naive CD4, roughly 3.8% naive CD8, 2% to 2.5% memory CD4, 0.4% to 0.5% memory CD8.

It was across several immunoSEQ plates that each subset's genomic DNA was evenly split. Some clones are missing from TCRdb's copy, which holds only in-frame ones; the method was immunoSEQ multiplex PCR. The profile shows 2 million to 3 million clones, 93% of them singletons. Germline values: CDR1 MDHEN, CDR2 SYDVKM. CDR3 length: 15 amino acids. V lost 2 bases to trimming and J lost 4 bases, with 15 bases between them. The sequence came from a man between 18 and 29 years old in good health. Some clones in this sample may be carry-over from other donors' samples. Input material: naive CD4+ T cells from PBMCs. Specified subset: CD45RA+ positively selected. V is TRBV28 and J is TRBJ2-7; D call uncertain. CDR3 nucleotides: TGTGCCAGCAGTTTACCCCAGATCCACTCTTACGAGCAGTACTTC. It encodes CASSLPQIHSYEQYF.